What follows are 16 T cell receptor beta chains derived from one specimen sequenced in a study of early T cells in non-severe SARS-CoV-2 infection. TCRdb recomputed calls from the 5' RACE reads with MiXCR, one row per CDR3 protein. The repertoire holds approximately 71,000 distinct CDR3 sequences, with under 15% as singletons. Here the sequenced sample was whole blood, taken at baseline. The receptors derive from an adult who was a healthcare worker with PCR-confirmed SARS-CoV-2 infection or an uninfected control (not recorded which).

The chain has TRBV11-2 and TRBJ1-2; a possible D gene is TRBD1 (6 bases). The length of the CDR3 is 14 residues. The V and J ends lost 4 bases and 4 bases respectively, with 13 bases between them. Germline V gene data show CDR1 as SGHAT and CDR2 as FQNNGV. The DNA of the CDR3 is TGTGCCAGCAGCTCGCTCAGGGGCGCCTATGGCTACACCTTC. Protein product: CASSSLRGAYGYTF.

The V and J genes are TRBV6-2 or TRBV6-3 and TRBJ2-7; no clear D. The CDR3 has 11 residues. CDR1 MNHEY and CDR2 SVGEGT come from the germline V gene. V was clipped by 4 bases and J by 9 bases, with 10 bases between them. CDR3 nucleotides: TGTGCCAGCAGTTCCACGGGCGTGCAGTACTTC. Translated: CASSSTGVQYF.

This clonotype was counted ten times or more. This chain joins TRBV19 and TRBJ2-2; TRBD1 is a possible D gene (6 bases). CDR1 and CDR2 (germline): LNHDA, SQIVND (reference sequence). The V end lost 3 bases, the J end lost 2 bases, and 10 bases lay between the germline ends. The CDR3 sequence is 15 residues long. The CDR3 here is CASSIQGRNTGELFF. CDR3 bases: TGTGCCAGTAGTATCCAGGGGCGAAACACCGGGGAGCTGTTTTTT.

This clonotype occurred many times. The chain employs TRBV6-4 and TRBJ2-2, with D uncertain. The CDR3 extends over 13 amino acids. Per germline, CDR1 MRHNA and CDR2 SNTAGT. V was shortened by 7 bases and J by 1 base, with 7 bases between the two germline ends. CDR3 sequence: CASKPGNTGELFF. The CDR3 nucleotides are TGTGCCAGCAAACCGGGGAACACCGGGGAGCTGTTTTTT.

This clonotype was seen a handful of times. This chain links TRBV2 with TRBJ2-7; 9 bases are a match to TRBD1. The V segment lost 8 bases and the J segment 4 bases; nucleotides outside the gene matches: 15. Germline V gives CDR1 SNHLY, CDR2 FYNNEI. This CDR3 has 16 residues. CDR3 coding DNA: TGTGCCAGCCAAACGGGCTTCGGGACAGGGATGTACGAGCAGTACTTC. It yields the protein CASQTGFGTGMYEQYF. The whole variable domain, remainder taken from reference TRBV2 and TRBJ2-7, is EPEVTQTPSHQVTQMGQEVILRCVPISNHLYFYWYRQILGQKVEFLVSFYNNEISEKSEIFDDQFSVERPDGSNFTLKIRSTKLEDSAMYFCASQTGFGTGMYEQYFGPGTRLTVT.

The chain has TRBV28 and TRBJ1-5; D remains ambiguous. From germline, CDR1 is MDHEN and CDR2 SYDVKM. The V end was cut by 5 bases, the J end by 7 bases, with 12 bases between. CDR3 size: 13 residues. CDR3: CASSADLLQPQHF. Here the CDR3 DNA reads TGTGCCAGCAGTGCGGACCTATTACAGCCCCAGCATTTT.

This clonotype is a singleton in its sample. The gene calls are TRBV11-2 and TRBJ2-7; TRBD1 might be the D (6 bases). This CDR3 has 17 amino acids. Trimming stripped 5 bases from V and 0 bases from J, with 20 bases between. Germline CDR1 and CDR2: SGHAT and FQNNGV. In DNA, the CDR3 is TGTGCCAGCAGCCCTTCCCTCGGACAGCCCAACTCCTACGAGCAGTACTTC. Protein: CASSPSLGQPNSYEQYF.

The sample holds many counts of this clonotype. The V gene is TRBV29-1, the J gene TRBJ2-3; D might be TRBD1 or TRBD2, each matching 6 bases. V was pared by 4 bases and J by 5 bases, with 13 bases between. The CDR3 spans 13 residues. Germline V gene lookup returns CDR1 SQVTM and CDR2 ANQGSEA. The CDR3 is CSVGGAIEDTQYF. CDR3 nucleotide sequence: TGCAGCGTTGGGGGGGCTATTGAAGATACGCAGTATTTT.

This clonotype was seen a handful of times. This chain joins TRBV7-8 and TRBJ2-7; 7 bases are a match to TRBD1. Per the germline V gene, CDR1 is SGHVS and CDR2 is FQNEAQ. CDR3 length: 14 amino acids. V dropped 2 bases and J dropped 2; count of bases not matched to a gene: 3. The CDR3 DNA follows: TGTGCCAGCAGCTTAATGACAGGGCCCTACGAGCAGTACTTC. This sequence encodes CASSLMTGPYEQYF.

This clonotype was counted only a few times. The chain links TRBV6-5 to TRBJ1-5; possibly TRBD1 for D (6 bases). The CDR3 loop spans 15 amino acids. The germline gives CDR1 MNHEY, CDR2 SVGAGI. V was pared by 2 bases and J by 2 bases, with 10 bases between. CDR3 loop: CASSYTHRGNQPQHF. Written as DNA, the CDR3 is TGTGCCAGCAGTTACACCCACAGGGGCAATCAGCCCCAGCATTTT.

This chain joins TRBV2 and TRBJ2-1; a weak D match, TRBD2 (6 bases). V lost 7 bases to trimming and J lost 9 bases, with 10 bases between them. This CDR3 has 11 residues. Germline V CDR1 and CDR2: SNHLY, FYNNEI. The CDR3 nucleotides are TGTGCCAGCACGAGGCGGGGTGAGCAGTTCTTC. Amino acids: CASTRRGEQFF.

The chain combines TRBV20-1 with TRBJ2-1, with D maybe TRBD1 (6 bases). The V and J ends lost 0 bases and 4 bases respectively, with 16 bases between them. Germline V gene lookup returns CDR1 DFQATT and CDR2 SNEGSKA (reference sequence). The CDR3 runs to 16 residues. The CDR3 DNA reads as TGCAGTGCTAGAGACAGAGGGGGTTCTGATTACAATGAGCAGTTCTTC. Protein: CSARDRGGSDYNEQFF.

In this sample, this clonotype turned up many times. This chain links TRBV7-6 with TRBJ2-3; TRBD2 aligns across 10 bases. V trimming: 4 bases; J trimming: 1 base; junction bases outside the gene matches: 5. This CDR3 is built from 16 residues. Germline values: CDR1 SGHVS, CDR2 FNYEAQ. The CDR3 protein is CASSSIGLAGTDTQYF. In nucleotides, the CDR3 is TGTGCCAGCAGCTCCATCGGACTAGCGGGCACAGATACGCAGTATTTT.

The CDR3 sequence: CASSLSDEQFF. In DNA, the CDR3 is TGTGCCAGCAGTTTATCGGATGAGCAGTTCTTC. The gene calls are TRBV27 and TRBJ2-1; D gene uncertain. The CDR3 is 11 residues long. Trimming stripped 0 bases from V and 8 bases from J, with 2 bases between. Germline CDR1 is MNHEY and CDR2 is SMNVEV (reference sequence).

This clonotype was counted at least ten times. V and J are TRBV20-1 and TRBJ2-3; the match to TRBD2 covers 7 bases. Germline trimming cut 5 bases from V and 0 bases from J; bases unmatched to any gene: 5. The length of the CDR3 is 14 residues. Per germline, CDR1 DFQATT and CDR2 SNEGSKA (reference sequence). CDR3 coding DNA: TGCAGTGCTTGGGGACTAACTAGCACAGATACGCAGTATTTT. Protein: CSAWGLTSTDTQYF.

As DNA, the CDR3 is TGTGCCAGCAGTTACTCACGCCGCCCCGGTGGGACAGTGAATCAGCCCCAGCATTTT. It translates to CASSYSRRPGGTVNQPQHF. This chain links TRBV6-6 with TRBJ1-5; 7 positions match TRBD1. This CDR3 has 19 amino acids. V dropped 0 bases and J dropped 4; count of bases not matched to a gene: 15. The germline V gene has CDR1 MNHNY and CDR2 SVGAGI (reference sequence).